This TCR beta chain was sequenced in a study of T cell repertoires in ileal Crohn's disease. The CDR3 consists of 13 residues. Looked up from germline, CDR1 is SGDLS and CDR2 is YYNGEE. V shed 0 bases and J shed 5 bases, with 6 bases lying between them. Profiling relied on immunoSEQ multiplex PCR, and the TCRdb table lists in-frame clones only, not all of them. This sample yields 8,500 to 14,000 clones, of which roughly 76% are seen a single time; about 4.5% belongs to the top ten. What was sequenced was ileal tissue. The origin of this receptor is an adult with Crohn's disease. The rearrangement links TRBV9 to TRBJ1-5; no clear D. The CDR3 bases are TGTGCCAGCAGCGTAGACGGGTATCAGCCCCAGCATTTT. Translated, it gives CASSVDGYQPQHF.